The 7 T cell receptor beta chains below all came from one sample that was sequenced in a study of cytomegalovirus exposure and HLA in healthy donors. The study ran its PCR with 60 Vbeta and 13 Jbeta primers. Repertoires were generated with immunoSEQ multiplex PCR, while TCRdb's copy carries only in-frame clones and drops some. This sample's table reports around 75,000 clones. The sample consisted of PBMCs. These receptors originate from a man aged 50 to 59 in good health and CMV-seropositive.

The J gene is TRBJ2-1, the V gene TRBV9; the D is unclear. The CDR3 has 13 amino acids. Trimming cost V 1 base and J 3 bases, with 5 bases left between them. Germline CDR1 SGDLS, CDR2 YYNGEE. CDR3 residues: CASSVSVYNEQFF. CDR3 nucleotide sequence: TGTGCCAGCAGCGTAAGCGTCTACAATGAGCAGTTCTTC. The full variable domain, in which reference TRBV9 and TRBJ2-1 provide the parts outside the CDR3, is DSGVTQTPKHLITATGQRVTLRCSPRSGDLSVYWYQQSLDQGLQFLIQYYNGEERAKGNILERFSAQQFPDLHSELNLSSLELGDSALYFCASSVSVYNEQFFGPGTRLTVL.

V gene TRBV5-1 combines with J gene TRBJ2-7; 9 bases map to TRBD1. J was trimmed by 0 bases and V by 0 bases; bases with no gene match: 1. The CDR3 length is 15 residues. Per the germline V gene, CDR1 is SGHRS and CDR2 is YFSETQ. The CDR3 coding sequence is TGCGCCAGCAGCTTGGGGGACAGGGACTCCTACGAGCAGTACTTC. Its protein product is CASSLGDRDSYEQYF.

The chain uses TRBV27 and TRBJ2-7, with 11 bases identical to TRBD1. The CDR3 spans 17 residues. V trimming: 2 bases; J trimming: 7 bases; junction bases outside the gene matches: 13. CDR1 is MNHEY, CDR2 SMNVEV, per germline (reference sequence). The CDR3 region has the DNA TGTGCCAGCAGTTTAAGGGCCTTGGACAGGGGGCCGGGGGAGCAGTACTTC. Protein sequence: CASSLRALDRGPGEQYF.

This rearrangement joins TRBV14 to TRBJ2-7; weak D call: TRBD2 (5 bases). This CDR3 has 15 residues. The germline V and J ends were trimmed by 4 bases and 2 bases, with 15 bases remaining between them. CDR1 and CDR2 (germline): SGHDN, FVKESK. CDR3 loop: CASSPRAAHPYEQYF. The DNA of the CDR3 is TGTGCCAGCAGCCCGCGGGCGGCTCATCCCTACGAGCAGTACTTC.

The rearrangement joins TRBV28 to TRBJ1-1; 7 bases align to TRBD1. CDR1 is MDHEN and CDR2 is SYDVKM in the germline V gene. J lost 3 bases, V lost 10 bases, and 5 bases had no gene match. There are 12 residues in the CDR3. CDR3 bases: TGTGCCACCACAGGGGAGTACACTGAAGCTTTCTTT. Protein product: CATTGEYTEAFF.

This rearrangement joins TRBV21-1 to TRBJ1-1; the table's D call TRBD1 went unverified against the DNA. TRBV21-1 has pseudogene status. The CDR3 runs 15 residues. CDR3 region: CASSPRQGMNTEAFF. The CDR3 nucleotides read TGTGCCAGCAGCCCACGACAGGGGATGAACACTGAAGCTTTCTTT.

Comment on this clone: Other DNA sequences in this sample translate to the same CDR3. The V gene is TRBV6-5, the J gene TRBJ2-7, with a weak D call TRBD2 (6 bases). CDR1 is MNHEY and CDR2 is SVGAGI in the germline V gene. The germline V and J ends were trimmed by 6 bases and 8 bases, with 17 bases remaining between them. The CDR3 is 13 amino acids. CDR3 sequence: CASRPGRDRKQYV. Written as DNA, the CDR3 is TGTGCCAGCAGGCCAGGGCGGGATAGGAAGCAGTACGTC.